Shown below are 8 T cell receptor beta chains from a single sample sequenced in a study of blood T cell repertoires in COVID-19. Profiling relied on immunoSEQ multiplex PCR, and the TCRdb table lists in-frame clones only, not all of them. The data show approximately 76,000 clones, about three quarters seen once. The specimen sequenced was peripheral blood. The receptor source for this set is a woman between 65 and 79 years old with acute or convalescent COVID-19.

V and J are TRBV28 and TRBJ1-2; possibly TRBD1 for D (6 bases). Trimming cost V 1 base and J 8 bases, with 17 bases left between them. This CDR3 has 15 amino acids. In germline, CDR1 is MDHEN, CDR2 SYDVKM. The CDR3 loop is CASSLLKGGAHGYTF. CDR3 bases: TGTGCCAGCAGTTTATTGAAGGGGGGGGCTCACGGCTACACCTTC.

J is TRBJ1-2 and V is TRBV19, with no clear D. The CDR3 totals 13 residues. The germline V and J ends were trimmed by 3 bases and 8 bases, with 13 bases remaining between them. Germline V gene sequence: CDR1 LNHDA, CDR2 SQIVND (reference sequence). In DNA, the CDR3 is TGTGCCAGTAGTATTACTCGGGATGGAGGCTACACCTTC. Its translation: CASSITRDGGYTF. The full variable domain, rest sourced from reference TRBV19 and TRBJ1-2, is DGGITQSPKYLFRKEGQNVTLSCEQNLNHDAMYWYRQDPGQGLRLIYYSQIVNDFQKGDIAEGYSVSREKKESFPLTVTSAQKNPTAFYLCASSITRDGGYTFGSGTRLTVV.

The chain recombines TRBV20-1 with TRBJ2-3; 12 bases align to TRBD2. This CDR3 contains 20 residues. J gave up 2 bases and V 3 bases, and 18 bases lay outside the gene matches. Germline V gives CDR1 DFQATT, CDR2 SNEGSKA (reference sequence). CDR3 protein: CSASLFGLAGTGGYTDTQYF. CDR3 DNA sequence: TGCAGTGCTAGTCTTTTCGGACTAGCGGGAACAGGGGGTTACACAGATACGCAGTATTTT.

The J gene is TRBJ2-1, the V gene TRBV9; TRBD1 is a possible D gene (5 bases). Looked up from germline, CDR1 is SGDLS and CDR2 is YYNGEE. The CDR3 is 13 residues long. V was shortened by 0 bases and J by 10 bases, with 11 bases between the two germline ends. The CDR3 DNA follows: TGTGCCAGCAGCGTAGTTGGGGCGCCCGAGCAGTTCTTC. Translating gives CASSVVGAPEQFF.

This rearrangement joins TRBV24-1 to TRBJ2-6; D is perhaps TRBD1 (6 bases). This CDR3 contains 19 residues. With 3 bases removed from V and 0 bases from J, the gap between germline ends came to 17 bases. CDR1 and CDR2 (germline): KGHDR, SFDVKD. The CDR3: CATSDPGTRTSSGANVLTF. The CDR3 DNA reads TGTGCCACCAGTGATCCCGGGACACGGACCAGCTCTGGGGCCAACGTCCTGACTTTC.

V usage is TRBV4-1 and J usage is TRBJ1-3; no reliable D call. The CDR3 runs to 13 residues. V lost 2 bases, J lost 4 bases, and 6 bases lay in between. The germline gives CDR1 MGHRA, CDR2 YSYEKL. CDR3 DNA: TGCGCCAGCAGCCAATTAATGGGAAACACCATATATTTT. It translates to CASSQLMGNTIYF.

J is TRBJ2-1 and V is TRBV2, with D perhaps TRBD2 (5 bases). Deletions cut 6 bases from V and 4 bases from J, with 13 bases between. CDR1 is SNHLY, CDR2 FYNNEI, per germline. The CDR3 spans 14 residues. CDR3 region: CASRTRTSYNEQFF. CDR3 DNA: TGTGCCAGCAGGACCCGAACTAGTTACAATGAGCAGTTCTTC. Supplemented by reference TRBV2 and TRBJ2-1, the full variable domain reads EPEVTQTPSHQVTQMGQEVILRCVPISNHLYFYWYRQILGQKVEFLVSFYNNEISEKSEIFDDQFSVERPDGSNFTLKIRSTKLEDSAMYFCASRTRTSYNEQFFGPGTRLTVL.

This clone showed up just a few times. This sequence joins TRBV6-2 or TRBV6-3 and TRBJ2-7; 7 bases are a match to TRBD1. With V trimmed by 4 bases and J by 5 bases, 11 bases remained unmatched. The CDR3 totals 15 residues. In germline, CDR1 is MNHEY, CDR2 SVGEGT. CDR3 sequence (DNA): TGTGCCAGCAGTTCCACGCCGGACAGGACGGACGAGCAGTACTTC. This codes for CASSSTPDRTDEQYF.